This passage covers 23 T cell receptor beta chains from one sample sequenced in a study of blood T cells in healthy people across ages. Next came a second PCR, run for about 6 to 12 cycles, which used a sample-barcoded 5' primer along with a J-beta primer mix. TCRdb used MiXCR to reprocess the 5' RACE reads, holding one entry per CDR3 protein. The sample includes roughly 1,800,000 distinct CDR3 sequences, about 50% of them seen just once. The sequencing sample was made of blood. Receptors were obtained from a woman aged 40 to 49 in good health.

This clonotype was detected only a few times. Its ends do not fully match the called genes, so a read error is possible. V and J are TRBV5-6 and TRBJ2-1; perhaps D is TRBD1 or TRBD2 (6 bases each). CDR1 and CDR2 (germline): SGHDT, YYEEEE. The CDR3 has 15 residues. The CDR3 here is CASSLVGGGYSEQFF. The DNA for the CDR3 is TGTGCCAGCAGCTTGGTAGGAGGGGGTTACAGTGAGCAGTTCTTC.

The chain carries TRBV28 and TRBJ2-3; weak D call: TRBD2 (5 bases). Germline V gives CDR1 MDHEN, CDR2 SYDVKM. V shed 8 bases and J shed 0 bases, with 12 bases lying between them. This CDR3 is built from 14 residues. CDR3 in amino acids: CASGSPGSTDTQYF. The DNA of the CDR3 is TGTGCCAGCGGAAGCCCGGGAAGCACAGATACGCAGTATTTT.

The chain joins TRBV4-3 to TRBJ2-4; the match to TRBD1 covers 8 bases. The CDR3 is 16 residues long. Looked up from germline, CDR1 is LGHNA and CDR2 is YSLEER. The trim removed 1 base at V and 15 bases at J, leaving 17 bases unmatched. This CDR3 reads CASSQVMQGAAYERYF. The CDR3, as DNA: TGCGCCAGCAGCCAAGTCATGCAGGGGGCCGCTTACGAGCGGTACTTC.

The V gene is TRBV28, the J gene TRBJ1-2; 11 positions match TRBD1. V lost 10 bases, J lost 5 bases, and 6 bases stayed unmatched. The CDR3 extends over 13 amino acids. The V gene's germline CDR1 is MDHEN and CDR2 SYDVKM. CDR3 loop: CATQGQGVYGYTF. In DNA form, the CDR3 reads TGTGCCACCCAGGGACAGGGGGTGTATGGCTACACCTTC.

The V gene is TRBV24-1, the J gene TRBJ2-3; D is undetermined. This CDR3 is built from 13 residues. V was clipped by 5 bases and J by 2 bases, with 7 bases between them. In germline, CDR1 is KGHDR, CDR2 SFDVKD. CDR3 loop: CATSARNTDTQYF. The CDR3 coding sequence is TGTGCCACCAGTGCTCGGAACACAGATACGCAGTATTTT.

This clonotype came up a few times. The rearrangement uses TRBV7-9 and TRBJ2-5, with 8 bases lining up with TRBD2. The CDR3 runs to 15 residues. With V trimmed by 4 bases and J by 2 bases, 6 bases remained unmatched. The germline V gene has CDR1 SEHNR and CDR2 FQNEAQ (reference sequence). The CDR3 is CASSSPGLGQETQYF. CDR3 in DNA: TGTGCCAGCAGCTCGCCGGGACTAGGGCAAGAGACCCAGTACTTC. Full variable domain (remainder filled in from reference TRBV7-9 and TRBJ2-5): DTGVSQNPRHKITKRGQNVTFRCDPISEHNRLYWYRQTLGQGPEFLTYFQNEAQLEKSRLLSDRFSAERPKGSFSTLEIQRTEQGDSAMYLCASSSPGLGQETQYFGPGTRLLVL.

The chain couples TRBV5-1 to TRBJ2-1; 8 bases match TRBD2. J was trimmed by 6 bases and V by 0 bases; bases with no gene match: 5. Germline V gives CDR1 SGHRS, CDR2 YFSETQ. This CDR3 has 15 amino acids. CDR3 in amino acids: CASSLVTSVGNEQFF. Here the CDR3 DNA reads TGCGCCAGCAGCTTGGTGACTAGCGTAGGCAATGAGCAGTTCTTC.

The chain recombines TRBV7-9 with TRBJ2-3, with 13 bases aligning to TRBD2. Germline CDR1 reads SEHNR; CDR2 reads FQNEAQ (reference sequence). Trimming at V came to 6 bases and at J to 7 bases, leaving 7 bases not matched to a gene. This CDR3 has 15 residues. CDR3 region: CASSPLAGGLHTQYF. The CDR3 DNA is TGTGCCAGCAGTCCACTAGCGGGGGGGCTGCATACGCAGTATTTT.

Notes on this clonotype: At one of its ends the junction is not consistent with the germline gene, which may arise from a read error. The chain joins TRBV5-5 to TRBJ1-4, with 7 bases matching TRBD1. The CDR3 spans 15 residues. The germline gives CDR1 SGHKS, CDR2 YYEKEE (reference sequence). The CDR3 DNA sequence: TGTGCCGGCAGCCCAGGGGACAGTAAGGGAGAAAAACTGTTTTTT. Protein sequence: CAGSPGDSKGEKLFF. Filled out from reference TRBV5-5 and TRBJ1-4, the complete variable domain reads DAGVTQSPTHLIKTRGQQVTLRCSPISGHKSVSWYQQVLGQGPQFIFQYYEKEERGRGNFPDRFSARQFPNYSSELNVNALLLGDSALYLCAGSPGDSKGEKLFFGSGTQLSVL.

This clonotype has a single count. This chain uses TRBV12-3 or TRBV12-4 with TRBJ2-1; 7 nucleotides agree with TRBD1. The length of the CDR3 is 14 residues. With V trimmed by 3 bases and J by 5 bases, 4 bases remained unmatched. The CDR3 protein is CASSFGTENNEQFF. Written as DNA, the CDR3 is TGTGCCAGCAGTTTCGGGACAGAAAACAATGAGCAGTTCTTC.

The CDR3 region is CAINRGIFDYGYTF. The CDR3 coding sequence is TGTGCCATCAACCGGGGAATATTTGATTATGGCTACACCTTC. The chain combines TRBV6-1 with TRBJ1-2; unclear D gene. Germline loops: CDR1 MNHNS, CDR2 SASEGT. This CDR3 contains 14 residues. Trimming stripped 10 bases from V and 5 bases from J, with 20 bases between.

J is TRBJ2-5 and V is TRBV2; tentatively, D is TRBD2 (5 bases). In germline, CDR1 is SNHLY, CDR2 FYNNEI. The V end lost 8 bases, the J end lost 2 bases, and 21 bases lay between the germline ends. The CDR3 extends over 16 amino acids. The CDR3 loop is CASHRESPTGQETQYF. The CDR3 DNA is TGTGCCAGCCATAGAGAATCCCCGACGGGACAAGAGACCCAGTACTTC.

The chain recombines TRBV12-3 or TRBV12-4 with TRBJ2-5; TRBD2 is a possible D gene (5 bases). V lost 4 bases and J 3 bases, leaving 15 bases between the germline ends. This CDR3 spans 15 amino acids. CDR3 DNA sequence: TGTGCCAGCAGTTCCCCCCGGACTCAGGAAGAGACCCAGTACTTC. This translates into CASSSPRTQEETQYF.

In this sample, this clonotype turned up a few times. V gene TRBV5-6 combines with J gene TRBJ2-7; D gene uncertain. The CDR3 length is 15 residues. Between the trimmed V and J ends, which lost 1 base and 4 bases, there was a span of 15 bases. The V gene's germline CDR1 is SGHDT and CDR2 YYEEEE. CDR3 sequence: CASSLRLYGSYEQYF. The CDR3 region has the DNA TGTGCCAGCAGCTTGCGGCTATATGGGTCGTACGAGCAGTACTTC.

Here the CDR3 DNA reads TGTGCCATAAATTGGGGTATGAACACTGAAGCTTTCTTT. Translation gives CAINWGMNTEAFF. This chain connects TRBV7-2 to TRBJ1-1; D gene uncertain. The length of the CDR3 is 13 residues. With 10 bases removed from V and 0 bases from J, the gap between germline ends came to 12 bases. Germline-derived CDR1 and CDR2 are SGHTA and FQGNSA.

V gene TRBV29-1 combines with J gene TRBJ1-1; no reliable D call. Germline V lookup: CDR1 SQVTM, CDR2 ANQGSEA. V was trimmed by 4 bases and J by 4 bases, leaving 10 bases between them. CDR3 length equals 12 residues. DNA for the CDR3: TGCAGCGTTGGGACCGGTAGCACTGAAGCTTTCTTT. Encoded protein: CSVGTGSTEAFF.

This clonotype was observed a few times. V is TRBV7-6 and J is TRBJ2-1; 12 bases line up with TRBD2. Per the germline V gene, CDR1 is SGHVS and CDR2 is FNYEAQ. This CDR3 region has 16 residues. The J segment lost 9 bases and the V segment lost 5 bases, leaving 11 bases of the junction unmatched. The CDR3 region has the DNA TGTGCCAGCAGCCGCCTAGCGGGGGGGCCTCCAACTGAGCAGTTCTTC. Its protein is CASSRLAGGPPTEQFF.

The V and J genes are TRBV4-1 and TRBJ2-5; 7 bases are shared with TRBD1. The DNA end is a closer match to TRBJ2-7, so the J assignment may be wrong. Germline V gene lookup returns CDR1 MGHRA and CDR2 YSYEKL. This CDR3 is built from 16 residues. CDR3 nucleotide sequence: TGCGCCAGCAGCCAAGATTTTACAGTTTCAGGGGGCGAGCAGTACTTC. Translating it yields CASSQDFTVSGGEQYF.

This clonotype was observed a few times. The V and J genes are TRBV7-2 and TRBJ2-7; D remains unclear. The CDR3 sequence is 13 residues long. CDR1 is SGHTA and CDR2 is FQGNSA in the germline V gene. The V and J ends lost 7 bases and 4 bases respectively, with 14 bases between them. The chain's CDR3 is CASTAPGRYEQYF. Written as DNA, the CDR3 is TGTGCCAGCACCGCGCCAGGACGATACGAGCAGTACTTC.

The V gene is TRBV12-3 or TRBV12-4, the J gene TRBJ1-1, with 8 bases aligning to TRBD1. The V segment lost 7 bases and the J segment 1 base; nucleotides outside the gene matches: 5. The CDR3 has 14 residues. CDR3 sequence (DNA): TGTGCCAGCAAACCACAGGGGGGGAACACTGAAGCTTTCTTT. It codes for CASKPQGGNTEAFF.

There are a few counts of this clonotype. V and J are TRBV5-5 and TRBJ2-1, with a possible D match to TRBD1 (6 bases). Germline values: CDR1 SGHKS, CDR2 YYEKEE (reference sequence). The CDR3 runs 14 residues. V lost 0 bases and J lost 6, with 10 bases in between. The DNA of the CDR3 is TGTGCCAGCAGCTTGGCCCGGACAGTCAATGAGCAGTTCTTC. Translated: CASSLARTVNEQFF.

This clonotype was observed a few times. The rearrangement links TRBV4-2 to TRBJ1-2; D may be TRBD1 (5 bases). The V gene lost 1 base and the J gene lost 4 bases, with 13 bases spanning the gap. This CDR3 spans 15 amino acids. CDR1 is LGHNA, CDR2 YNFKEQ, per germline. CDR3 sequence reads: CASSQVEGTTYGYTF. Here the CDR3 DNA reads TGTGCCAGCAGCCAAGTCGAAGGGACTACCTATGGCTACACCTTC.

This clonotype appeared many times. This chain connects TRBV7-2 to TRBJ2-5, with D possibly matching TRBD2 (5 bases). Germline V lookup: CDR1 SGHTA, CDR2 FQGNSA. V lost 6 bases to trimming and J lost 5 bases, with 10 bases between them. The CDR3 extends over 12 amino acids. This chain's CDR3 is CASSSRGETQYF. As DNA, the CDR3 is TGTGCCAGCAGTTCCCGGGGTGAGACCCAGTACTTC.